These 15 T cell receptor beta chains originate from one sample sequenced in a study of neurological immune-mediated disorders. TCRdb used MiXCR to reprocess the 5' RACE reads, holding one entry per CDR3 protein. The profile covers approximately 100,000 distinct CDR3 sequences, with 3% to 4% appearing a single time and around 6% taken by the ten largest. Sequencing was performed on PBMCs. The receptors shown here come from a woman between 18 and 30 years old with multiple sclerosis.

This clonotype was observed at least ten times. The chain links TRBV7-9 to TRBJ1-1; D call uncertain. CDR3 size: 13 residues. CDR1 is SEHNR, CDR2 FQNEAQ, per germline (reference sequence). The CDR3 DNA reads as TGTGTGGGTGACTTGGATCCGAACACTGAAGCTTTCTTT. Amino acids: CVGDLDPNTEAFF. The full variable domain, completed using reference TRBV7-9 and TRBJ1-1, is DTGVSQNPRHKITKRGQNVTFRCDPISEHNRLYWYRQTLGQGPEFLTYFQNEAQLEKSRLLSDRFSAERPKGSFSTLEIQRTEQGDSAMYLCVGDLDPNTEAFFGQGTRLTVV.

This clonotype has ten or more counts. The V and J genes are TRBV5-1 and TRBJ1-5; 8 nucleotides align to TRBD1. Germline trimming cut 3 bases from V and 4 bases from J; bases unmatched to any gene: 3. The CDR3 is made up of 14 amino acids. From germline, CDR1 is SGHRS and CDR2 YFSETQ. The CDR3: CASSYGQGNQPQHF. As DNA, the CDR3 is TGCGCCAGCAGCTACGGACAGGGAAATCAGCCCCAGCATTTT.

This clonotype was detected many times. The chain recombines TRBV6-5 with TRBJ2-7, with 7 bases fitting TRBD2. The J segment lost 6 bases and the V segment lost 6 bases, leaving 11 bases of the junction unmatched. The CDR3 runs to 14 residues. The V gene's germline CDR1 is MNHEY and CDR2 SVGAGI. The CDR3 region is CASRWDQGGREQYF. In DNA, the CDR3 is TGTGCCAGCAGGTGGGACCAGGGAGGGCGCGAGCAGTACTTC.

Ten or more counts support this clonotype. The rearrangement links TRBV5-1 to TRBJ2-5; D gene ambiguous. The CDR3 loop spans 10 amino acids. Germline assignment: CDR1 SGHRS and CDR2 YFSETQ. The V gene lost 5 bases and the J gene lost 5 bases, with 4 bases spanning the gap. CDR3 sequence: CASRGETQYF. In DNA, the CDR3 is TGCGCCAGCAGAGGGGAGACCCAGTACTTC.

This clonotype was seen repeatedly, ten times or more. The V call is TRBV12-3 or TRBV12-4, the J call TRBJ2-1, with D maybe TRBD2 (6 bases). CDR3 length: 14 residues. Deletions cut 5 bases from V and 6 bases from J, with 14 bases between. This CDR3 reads CASSRIAALNEQFF. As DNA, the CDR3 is TGTGCCAGCAGTCGGATAGCGGCCCTCAATGAGCAGTTCTTC.

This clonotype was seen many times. The CDR3 DNA follows: TGTGCCAGCAACCACCTAGCGGGAGTCTACGAGCAGTACTTC. Translated, it gives CASNHLAGVYEQYF. The chain uses TRBV9 and TRBJ2-7, with 10 bases identical to TRBD2. The CDR3 contains 14 residues. The V gene's germline CDR1 is SGDLS and CDR2 YYNGEE. V was pared by 6 bases and J by 3 bases, with 6 bases of the junction left unmatched.

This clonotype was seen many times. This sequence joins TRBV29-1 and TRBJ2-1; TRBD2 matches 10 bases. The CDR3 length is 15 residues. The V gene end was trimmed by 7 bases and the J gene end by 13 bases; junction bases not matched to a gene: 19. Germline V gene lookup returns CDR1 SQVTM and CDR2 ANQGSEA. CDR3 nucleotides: TGCAGCGCTCGGACTAGCGGATACGGCGGTTGGGTTCAGTTCTTC. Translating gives CSARTSGYGGWVQFF.

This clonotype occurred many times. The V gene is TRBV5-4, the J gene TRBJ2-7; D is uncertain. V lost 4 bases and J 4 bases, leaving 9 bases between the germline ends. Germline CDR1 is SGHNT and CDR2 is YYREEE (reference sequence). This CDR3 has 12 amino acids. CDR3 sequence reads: CASSLRPYEQYF. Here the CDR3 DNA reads TGTGCCAGCAGCCTAAGACCTTACGAGCAGTACTTC.

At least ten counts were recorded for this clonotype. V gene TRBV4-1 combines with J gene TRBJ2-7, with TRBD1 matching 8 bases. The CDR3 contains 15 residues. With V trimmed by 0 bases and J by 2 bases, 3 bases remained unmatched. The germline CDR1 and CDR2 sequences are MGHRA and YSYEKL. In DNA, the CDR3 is TGCGCCAGCAGCCAAGAGAGCAGGGGGCCCTACGAGCAGTACTTC. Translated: CASSQESRGPYEQYF.

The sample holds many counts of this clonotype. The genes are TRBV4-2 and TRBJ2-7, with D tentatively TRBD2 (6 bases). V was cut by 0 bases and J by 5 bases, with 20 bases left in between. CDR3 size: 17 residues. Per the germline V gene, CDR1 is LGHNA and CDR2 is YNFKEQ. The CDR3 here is CASSQDPATGVIHEQYF. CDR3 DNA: TGTGCCAGCAGCCAAGATCCGGCTACGGGAGTAATCCACGAGCAGTACTTC.

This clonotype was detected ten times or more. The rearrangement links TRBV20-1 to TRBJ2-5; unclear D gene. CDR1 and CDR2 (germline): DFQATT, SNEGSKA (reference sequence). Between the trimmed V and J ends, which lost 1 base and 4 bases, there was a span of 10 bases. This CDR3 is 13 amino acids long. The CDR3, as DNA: TGCAGTGCTAGAGGTTCTGTGGGAGAGACCCAGTACTTC. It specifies CSARGSVGETQYF.

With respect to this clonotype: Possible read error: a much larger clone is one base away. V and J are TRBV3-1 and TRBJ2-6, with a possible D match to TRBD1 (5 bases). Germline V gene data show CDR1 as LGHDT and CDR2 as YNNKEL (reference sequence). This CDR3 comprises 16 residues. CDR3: CASSQELISGAYVLTF. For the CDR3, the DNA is TGTGCCAGCAGCCAAGAATTGATCTCTGGGGCCTACGTCCTGACTTTC.

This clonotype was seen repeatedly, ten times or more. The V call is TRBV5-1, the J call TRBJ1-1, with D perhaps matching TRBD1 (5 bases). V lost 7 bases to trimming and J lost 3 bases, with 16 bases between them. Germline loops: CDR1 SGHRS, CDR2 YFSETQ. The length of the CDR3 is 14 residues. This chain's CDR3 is CASGSPGSYTEAFF. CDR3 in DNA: TGCGCCAGCGGTTCCCCAGGGTCGTACACTGAAGCTTTCTTT.

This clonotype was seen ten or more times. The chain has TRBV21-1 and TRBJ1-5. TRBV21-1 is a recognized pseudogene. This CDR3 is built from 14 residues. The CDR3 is CASNRGGSNQPQHF. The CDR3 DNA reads TGTGCCAGCAATCGGGGGGGAAGCAATCAGCCCCAGCATTTT.

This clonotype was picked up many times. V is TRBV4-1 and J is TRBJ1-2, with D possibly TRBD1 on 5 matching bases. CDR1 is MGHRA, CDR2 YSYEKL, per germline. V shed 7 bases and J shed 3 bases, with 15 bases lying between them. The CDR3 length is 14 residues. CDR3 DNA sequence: TGCGCCAGCAACTCCGGGGGGAGCGACTATGGCTACACCTTC. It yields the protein CASNSGGSDYGYTF.